The rows below give T cell receptor beta chains drawn from one sample of a study of blood T cell repertoires in COVID-19. Clones were sequenced by immunoSEQ multiplex PCR, and TCRdb holds only the in-frame ones, with some missing. The profile shows 300,000 or so clones, roughly 90% of them singletons. Material for sequencing was PBMCs or T cells enriched from blood (not recorded which). Receptor source: a man in his 60s who had recovered from COVID-19. CDR3s include the opening cysteine and the closing phenylalanine or tryptophan. The D gene is left open where the match is weak. A row's size may be missing; if present it is once, few, many or a size class.

size | J | D | V | CDR3 | DNA
NA | TRBJ2-2 | NA | TRBV29-1 | CSIRDPTSNTGELFF | TGCAGCATAAGAGACCCGACATCGAACACCGGGGAGCTGTTTTTT
NA | TRBJ2-7 | NA | TRBV5-4 | CASSLGGLVYEQYF | TGTGCCAGCAGCTTGGGGGGCCTAGTCTACGAGCAGTACTTC
NA | TRBJ1-4 | NA | TRBV9 | CASSVASTQNEKLFF | TGTGCCAGCAGCGTAGCATCCACGCAGAATGAAAAACTGTTTTTT
NA | TRBJ2-2 | NA | TRBV6-5 | CASSHFRAGELFF | TGTGCCAGCAGTCACTTCAGGGCCGGGGAGCTGTTTTTT
NA | TRBJ2-7 | NA | TRBV29-1 | CSAGQSSYEQYF | TGCAGCGCTGGACAAAGCTCCTACGAGCAGTACTTC
large | TRBJ2-5 | TRBD2 | TRBV6-2/TRBV6-3 | CASSPPTSGGETQYF | TGTGCCAGCAGTCCACCGACTAGCGGGGGAGAGACCCAGTACTTC
NA | TRBJ1-2 | NA | TRBV13 | CAVQWTHAGGYTF | TGTGCCGTACAATGGACCCACGCGGGGGGCTACACCTTC
NA | TRBJ2-1 | TRBD1 | TRBV7-3 | CASSPGTVINNEQFF | TGTGCCAGCAGCCCAGGGACAGTGATTAACAATGAGCAGTTCTTC
NA | TRBJ2-3 | NA | TRBV27 | CASGRATDTQYF | TGTGCCAGCGGCAGGGCCACAGATACGCAGTATTTT
NA | TRBJ1-6 | NA | TRBV4-1 | CASSQLPTRSPLHF | TGCGCCAGCAGCCAACTCCCTACGAGGTCACCCCTCCACTTT
NA | TRBJ2-4 | NA | TRBV11-3 | CASSRVEAKNIQYF | TGTGCCAGCAGCCGGGTCGAGGCCAAAAACATTCAGTACTTC
NA | TRBJ2-7 | NA | TRBV5-1 | CASSPGSGSSYEQYF | TGCGCCAGCAGCCCCGGTAGCGGAAGCTCCTACGAGCAGTACTTC
NA | TRBJ2-1 | NA | TRBV19 | CASSIQDYFNEQFF | TGTGCCAGTAGTATACAGGACTACTTCAATGAGCAGTTCTTC
NA | TRBJ1-3 | NA | TRBV6-4 | CASSDYRPELASSSGNTIYF | TGTGCCAGCAGTGACTACCGCCCAGAATTGGCTTCGTCTAGTGGAAACACCATATATTTT
NA | TRBJ2-3 | NA | TRBV6-5 | CASNGPGSADTQYF | TGTGCCAGCAACGGTCCGGGGTCGGCAGATACGCAGTATTTT
NA | TRBJ2-1 | NA | TRBV9 | CASSVGSRYNEQFF | TGTGCCAGCAGCGTAGGGTCGCGGTACAATGAGCAGTTCTTC
NA | TRBJ1-3 | NA | TRBV25-1 | CASSTGTGNTIYF | TGTGCCAGCAGTACAGGGACTGGAAACACCATATATTTT
NA | TRBJ2-5 | NA | TRBV6-1 | CASSERRRLGETQYF | TGTGCCAGCAGTGAACGGAGACGGCTAGGCGAGACCCAGTACTTC
NA | TRBJ2-2 | TRBD2 | TRBV4-2 | CASSQKVGSSGSKGTGELFF | TGTGCCAGCAGCCAAAAGGTTGGATCGAGCGGGAGTAAGGGCACCGGGGAGCTGTTTTTT
once | TRBJ1-6 | TRBD1 | TRBV6-5 | CAANRGRYNSPLHF | TGTGCCGCAAACAGGGGTCGATATAATTCACCCCTCCACTTT
once | TRBJ2-1 | TRBD2 | TRBV24-1 | CATSDFPSGSSYNEQFF | TGTGCCACCAGTGACTTCCCTAGCGGGAGCTCCTACAATGAGCAGTTCTTC
NA | TRBJ1-3 | TRBD1 | TRBV2 | CASSTTGQGPLAGNTIYF | TGTGCCAGCAGCACCACGGGACAGGGACCTCTGGCCGGAAACACCATATATTTT
NA | TRBJ2-4 | NA | TRBV7-9 | CASSLDPVRNIQYF | TGTGCCAGCAGCTTAGACCCGGTTAGAAACATTCAGTACTTC